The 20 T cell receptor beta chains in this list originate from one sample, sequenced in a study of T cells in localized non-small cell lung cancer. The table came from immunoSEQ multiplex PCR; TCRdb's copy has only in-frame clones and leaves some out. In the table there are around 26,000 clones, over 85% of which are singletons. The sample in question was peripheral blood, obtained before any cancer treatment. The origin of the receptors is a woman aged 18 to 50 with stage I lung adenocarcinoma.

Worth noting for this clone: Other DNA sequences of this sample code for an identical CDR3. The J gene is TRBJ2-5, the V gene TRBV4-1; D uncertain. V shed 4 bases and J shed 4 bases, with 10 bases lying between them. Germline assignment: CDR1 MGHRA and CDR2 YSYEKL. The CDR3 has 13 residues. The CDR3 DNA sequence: TGCGCCAGCAGCCTGACCCGGGCAGAGACCCAGTACTTC. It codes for CASSLTRAETQYF.

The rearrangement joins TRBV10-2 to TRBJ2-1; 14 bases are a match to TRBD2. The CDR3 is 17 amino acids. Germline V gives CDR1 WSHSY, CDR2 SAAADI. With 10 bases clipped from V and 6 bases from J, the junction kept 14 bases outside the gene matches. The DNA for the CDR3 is TGCGCCACCCGGGCCAGGGCTGGACTAGCGGGAGGCAATGAGCAGTTCTTC. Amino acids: CATRARAGLAGGNEQFF.

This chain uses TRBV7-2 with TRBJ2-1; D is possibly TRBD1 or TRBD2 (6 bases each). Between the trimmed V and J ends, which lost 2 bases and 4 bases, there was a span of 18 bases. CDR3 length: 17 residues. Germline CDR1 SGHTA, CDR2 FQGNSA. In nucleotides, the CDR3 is TGTGCCAGCAGCTTAAGGGGGAGCGGGCCGCCTTACAATGAGCAGTTCTTC. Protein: CASSLRGSGPPYNEQFF.

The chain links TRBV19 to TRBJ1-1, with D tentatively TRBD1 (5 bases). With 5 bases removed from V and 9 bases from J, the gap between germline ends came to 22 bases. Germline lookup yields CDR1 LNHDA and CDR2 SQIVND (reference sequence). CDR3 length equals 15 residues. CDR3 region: CASSPIVGDLNQAFF. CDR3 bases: TGTGCCAGTAGTCCTATCGTCGGGGACCTTAACCAAGCTTTCTTT. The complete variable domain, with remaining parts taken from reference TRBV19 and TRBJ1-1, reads DGGITQSPKYLFRKEGQNVTLSCEQNLNHDAMYWYRQDPGQGLRLIYYSQIVNDFQKGDIAEGYSVSREKKESFPLTVTSAQKNPTAFYLCASSPIVGDLNQAFFGQGTRLTVV.

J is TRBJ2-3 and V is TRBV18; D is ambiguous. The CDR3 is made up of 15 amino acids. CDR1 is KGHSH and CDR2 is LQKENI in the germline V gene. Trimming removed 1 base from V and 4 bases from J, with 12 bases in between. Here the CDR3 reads CASSPRDSWADTQYF. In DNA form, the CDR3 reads TGTGCCAGCTCACCACGCGATAGTTGGGCAGATACGCAGTATTTT.

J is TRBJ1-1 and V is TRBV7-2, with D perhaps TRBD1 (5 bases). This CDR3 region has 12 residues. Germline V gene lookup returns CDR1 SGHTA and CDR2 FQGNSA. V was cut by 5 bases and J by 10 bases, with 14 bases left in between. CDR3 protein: CASSQGRLAAFF. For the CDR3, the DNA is TGTGCCAGCAGCCAGGGACGGCTTGCAGCTTTCTTT.

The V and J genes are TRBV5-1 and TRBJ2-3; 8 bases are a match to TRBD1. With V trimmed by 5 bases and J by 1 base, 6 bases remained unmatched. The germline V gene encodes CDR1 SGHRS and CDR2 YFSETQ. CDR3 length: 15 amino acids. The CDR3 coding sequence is TGCGCCAGCAGACAGACAGGGGACGGCACAGATACGCAGTATTTT. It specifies CASRQTGDGTDTQYF.

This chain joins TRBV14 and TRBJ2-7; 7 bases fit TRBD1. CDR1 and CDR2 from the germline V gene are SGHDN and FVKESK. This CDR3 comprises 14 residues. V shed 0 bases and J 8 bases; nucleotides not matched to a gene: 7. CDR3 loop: CASSQEFWGQQQYF. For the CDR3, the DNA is TGTGCCAGCAGCCAAGAATTTTGGGGACAGCAGCAGTACTTC. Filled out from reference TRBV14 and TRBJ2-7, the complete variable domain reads EAGVTQFPSHSVIEKGQTVTLRCDPISGHDNLYWYRRVMGKEIKFLLHFVKESKQDESGMPNNRFLAERTGGTYSTLKVQPAELEDSGVYFCASSQEFWGQQQYFGPGTRLTVT.

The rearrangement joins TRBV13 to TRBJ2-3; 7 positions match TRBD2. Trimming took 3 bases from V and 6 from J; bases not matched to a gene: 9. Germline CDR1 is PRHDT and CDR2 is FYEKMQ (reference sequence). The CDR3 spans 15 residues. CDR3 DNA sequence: TGTGCCAGCAGCTTCGGCGGGAGTCAATCGGATACGCAGTATTTT. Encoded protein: CASSFGGSQSDTQYF.

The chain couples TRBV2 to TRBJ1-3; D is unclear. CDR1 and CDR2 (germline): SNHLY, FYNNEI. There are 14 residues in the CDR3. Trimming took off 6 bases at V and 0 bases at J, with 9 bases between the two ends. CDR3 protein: CASRPGSSGNTIYF. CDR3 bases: TGTGCCAGCAGGCCAGGAAGCTCTGGAAACACCATATATTTT.

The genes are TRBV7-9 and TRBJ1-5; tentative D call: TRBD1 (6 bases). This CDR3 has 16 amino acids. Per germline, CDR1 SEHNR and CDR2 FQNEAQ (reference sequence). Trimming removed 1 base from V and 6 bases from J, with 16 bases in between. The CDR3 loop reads CASSLDLGQGPQPQHF. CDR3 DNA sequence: TGTGCCAGCAGCTTAGACTTGGGGCAGGGGCCTCAGCCCCAGCATTTT.

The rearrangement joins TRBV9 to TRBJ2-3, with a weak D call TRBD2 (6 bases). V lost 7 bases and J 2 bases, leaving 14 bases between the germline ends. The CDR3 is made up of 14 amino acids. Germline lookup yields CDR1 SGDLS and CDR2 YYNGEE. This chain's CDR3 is CASGTGTLTDTQYF. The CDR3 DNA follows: TGTGCCAGCGGCACCGGGACTCTCACAGATACGCAGTATTTT. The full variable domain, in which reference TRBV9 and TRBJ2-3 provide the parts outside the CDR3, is DSGVTQTPKHLITATGQRVTLRCSPRSGDLSVYWYQQSLDQGLQFLIQYYNGEERAKGNILERFSAQQFPDLHSELNLSSLELGDSALYFCASGTGTLTDTQYFGPGTRLTVL.

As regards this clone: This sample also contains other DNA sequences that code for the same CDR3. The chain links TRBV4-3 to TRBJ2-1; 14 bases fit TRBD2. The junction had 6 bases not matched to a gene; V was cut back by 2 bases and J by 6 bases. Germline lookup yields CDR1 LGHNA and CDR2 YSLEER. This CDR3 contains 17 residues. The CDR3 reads CASSQREGLAGVNEQFF. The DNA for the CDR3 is TGCGCCAGCAGCCAACGCGAGGGACTAGCGGGAGTCAATGAGCAGTTCTTC.

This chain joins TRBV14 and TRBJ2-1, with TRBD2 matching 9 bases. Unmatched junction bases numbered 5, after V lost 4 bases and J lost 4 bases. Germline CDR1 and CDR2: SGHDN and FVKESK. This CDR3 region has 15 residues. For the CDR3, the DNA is TGTGCCAGCAGCCTTCTAGCGGGGACGTACAATGAGCAGTTCTTC. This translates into CASSLLAGTYNEQFF.

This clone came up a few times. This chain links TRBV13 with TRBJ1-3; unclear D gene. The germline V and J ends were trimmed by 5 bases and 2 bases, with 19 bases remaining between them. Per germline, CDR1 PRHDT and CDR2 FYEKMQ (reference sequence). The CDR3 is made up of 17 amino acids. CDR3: CASSPILEEHAGNTIYF. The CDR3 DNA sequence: TGTGCCAGCAGCCCTATCCTGGAGGAACACGCTGGAAACACCATATATTTT.

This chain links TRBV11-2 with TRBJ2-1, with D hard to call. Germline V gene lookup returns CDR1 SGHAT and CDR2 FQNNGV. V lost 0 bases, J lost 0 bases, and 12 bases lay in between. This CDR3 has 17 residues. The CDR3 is CASSLDPGGVSYNEQFF. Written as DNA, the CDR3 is TGTGCCAGCAGCTTAGACCCTGGTGGGGTCTCCTACAATGAGCAGTTCTTC.

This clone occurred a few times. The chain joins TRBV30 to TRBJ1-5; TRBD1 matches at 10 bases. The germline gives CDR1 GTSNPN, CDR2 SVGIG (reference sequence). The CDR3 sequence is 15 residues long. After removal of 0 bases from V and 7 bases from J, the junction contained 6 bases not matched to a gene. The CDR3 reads CAWSVRGTGVQPQHF. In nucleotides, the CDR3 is TGTGCCTGGAGTGTACGCGGGACAGGGGTGCAGCCCCAGCATTTT. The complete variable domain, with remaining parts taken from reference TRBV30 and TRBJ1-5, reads SQTIHQWPATLVQPVGSPLSLECTVEGTSNPNLYWYRQAAGRGLQLLFYSVGIGQISSEVPQNLSASRPQDRQFILSSKKLLLSDSGFYLCAWSVRGTGVQPQHFGDGTRLSIL.

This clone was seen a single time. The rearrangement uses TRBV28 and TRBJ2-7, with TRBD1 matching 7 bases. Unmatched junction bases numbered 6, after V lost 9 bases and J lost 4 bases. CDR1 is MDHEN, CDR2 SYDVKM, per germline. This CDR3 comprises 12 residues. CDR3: CASSTGQYEQYF. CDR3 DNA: TGTGCCAGTTCGACAGGGCAGTACGAGCAGTACTTC.

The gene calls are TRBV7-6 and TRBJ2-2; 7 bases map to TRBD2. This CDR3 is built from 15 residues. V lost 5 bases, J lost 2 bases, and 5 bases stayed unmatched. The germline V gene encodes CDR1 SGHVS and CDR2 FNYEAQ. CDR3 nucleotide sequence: TGTGCCAGCAGCCTGAGGGGACTAAACACCGGGGAGCTGTTTTTT. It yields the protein CASSLRGLNTGELFF.

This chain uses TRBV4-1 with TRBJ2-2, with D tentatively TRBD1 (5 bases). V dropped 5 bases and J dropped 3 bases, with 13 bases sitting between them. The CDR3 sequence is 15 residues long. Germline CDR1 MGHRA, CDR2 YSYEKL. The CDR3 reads CASSSTGADTGELFF. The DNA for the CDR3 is TGCGCCAGCAGCTCAACAGGTGCCGACACCGGGGAGCTGTTTTTT.